This T cell receptor beta chain was found in a study of OX40 agonist ivuxolimab in advanced cancers. At the level of the study: Those enrolled were roughly 80% male, with a mean age of around 58 years and ages from roughly 23 to 80. A partial response was reached by three patients: one with hepatocellular carcinoma and two with cutaneous melanoma.

There are 11 residues in the CDR3. Germline V gene data show CDR1 as MNHEY and CDR2 as SVGAGI. V lost 8 bases and J lost 4, with 8 bases in between. Using immunoSEQ multiplex PCR, the repertoire was profiled, and TCRdb retains in-frame clones only, with some absent. The top ten hold roughly 0.5% of the sample, which has 70,000 to 95,000 clones, 90% to 95% seen once. The TCR comes from an adult with an advanced solid tumor such as melanoma, head and neck, liver or kidney cancer. The chain employs TRBV6-5 and TRBJ2-5; no definite D call. The material sequenced was CD4+ or CD8+ T cells sorted from blood, taken in a trial of the OX40 agonist ivuxolimab. CDR3 loop: CASRSRETQYF. As DNA, the CDR3 is TGTGCCAGCCGGAGTAGAGAGACCCAGTACTTC.